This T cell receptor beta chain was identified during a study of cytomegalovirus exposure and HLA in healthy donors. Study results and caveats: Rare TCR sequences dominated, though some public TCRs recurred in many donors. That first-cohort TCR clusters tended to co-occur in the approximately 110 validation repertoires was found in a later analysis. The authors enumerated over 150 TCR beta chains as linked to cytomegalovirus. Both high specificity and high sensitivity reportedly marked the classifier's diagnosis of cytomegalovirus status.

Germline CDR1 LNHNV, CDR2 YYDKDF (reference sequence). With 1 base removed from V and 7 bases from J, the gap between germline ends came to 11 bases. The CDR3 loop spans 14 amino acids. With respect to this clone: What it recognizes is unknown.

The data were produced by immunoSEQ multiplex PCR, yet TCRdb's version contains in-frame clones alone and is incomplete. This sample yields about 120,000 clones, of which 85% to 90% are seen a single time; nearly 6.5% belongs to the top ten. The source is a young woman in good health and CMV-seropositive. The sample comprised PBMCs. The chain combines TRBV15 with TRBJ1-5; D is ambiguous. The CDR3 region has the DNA TGTGCCACCAGCAGAGGGGGAGGCGGACAGCCCCAGCATTTT. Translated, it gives CATSRGGGGQPQHF.